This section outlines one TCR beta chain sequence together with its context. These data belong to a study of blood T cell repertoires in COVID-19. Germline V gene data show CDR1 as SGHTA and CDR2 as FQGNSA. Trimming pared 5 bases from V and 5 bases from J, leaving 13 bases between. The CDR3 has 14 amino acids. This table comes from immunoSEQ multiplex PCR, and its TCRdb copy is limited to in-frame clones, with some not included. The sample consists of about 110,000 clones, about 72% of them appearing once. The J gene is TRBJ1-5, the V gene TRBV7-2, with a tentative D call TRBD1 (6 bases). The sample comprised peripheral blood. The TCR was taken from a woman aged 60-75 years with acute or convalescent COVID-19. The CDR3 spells CASSPGGAYQPQHF. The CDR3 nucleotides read TGTGCCAGCAGCCCCGGGGGGGCGTATCAGCCCCAGCATTTT. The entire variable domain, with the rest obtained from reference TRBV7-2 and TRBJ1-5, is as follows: GAGVSQSPSNKVTEKGKDVELRCDPISGHTALYWYRQSLGQGLEFLIYFQGNSAPDKSGLPSDRFSAERTGGSVSTLTIQRTQQEDSAVYLCASSPGGAYQPQHFGDGTRLSIL.